Sequencing of this TCR beta chain was carried out in a study of shared clonotypes between healthy human individuals. The wider study: Three CD4 naive, three CD4 memory, two CD8 naive and one CD8 memory plate were used per donor.

Naive CD8 cells comprised CD45RO-negative, CCR7-positively selected cells, excluding terminally differentiated effector memory CD45RA+ cells. Donors were healthy HIV-negative adults without recently reported acute infections or vaccinations. Trimming cost V 5 bases and J 13 bases, with 14 bases left between them. Germline values: CDR1 SGHAT, CDR2 FQNNGV. CDR3 length: 11 amino acids. Here immunoSEQ multiplex PCR was the method, and the copy in TCRdb shows in-frame clones only, minus some. The table lists 650,000 to 800,000 clones, about 92% of them singletons. This clone has just one count. Its antigen is as yet unknown. General study points: In several donors, around 4.8% of naive CD4 clonotypes appeared in common. Exclusively blood specimens were collected; tissue repertoires likely differ.

J is TRBJ1-2 and V is TRBV11-2; no reliable D call. The sequence came from a young man in good health. The sample was naive CD8+ T cells sorted from blood. In DNA, the CDR3 is TGTGCCAGCAGCAACACTGCCGCAGGCACCTTC. The encoded protein is CASSNTAAGTF.